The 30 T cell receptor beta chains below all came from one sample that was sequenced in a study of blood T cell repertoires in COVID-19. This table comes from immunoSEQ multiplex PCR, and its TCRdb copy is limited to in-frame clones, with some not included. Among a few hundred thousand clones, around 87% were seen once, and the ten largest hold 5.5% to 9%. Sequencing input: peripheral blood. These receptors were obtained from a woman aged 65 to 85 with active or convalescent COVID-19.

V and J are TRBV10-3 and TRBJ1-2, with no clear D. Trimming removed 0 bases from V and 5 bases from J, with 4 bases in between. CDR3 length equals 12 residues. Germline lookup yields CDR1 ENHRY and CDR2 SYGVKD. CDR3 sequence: CAISESRYGYTF. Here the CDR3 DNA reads TGTGCCATCAGTGAGTCTCGGTATGGCTACACCTTC.

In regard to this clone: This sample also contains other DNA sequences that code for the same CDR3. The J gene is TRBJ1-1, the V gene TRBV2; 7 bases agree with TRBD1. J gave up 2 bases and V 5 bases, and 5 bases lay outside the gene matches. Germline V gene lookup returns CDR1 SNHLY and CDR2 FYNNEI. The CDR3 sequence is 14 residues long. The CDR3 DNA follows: TGTGCCAGCAGTAAGGGGGCACTTAACACTGAAGCTTTCTTT. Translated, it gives CASSKGALNTEAFF.

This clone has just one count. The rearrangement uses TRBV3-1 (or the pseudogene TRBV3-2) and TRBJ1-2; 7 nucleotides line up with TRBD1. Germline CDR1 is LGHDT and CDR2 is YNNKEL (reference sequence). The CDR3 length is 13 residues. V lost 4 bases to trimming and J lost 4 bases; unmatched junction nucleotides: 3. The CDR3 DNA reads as TGTGCCAGCAGCCGGGACAGCCTCTATGGCTACACCTTC. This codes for CASSRDSLYGYTF.

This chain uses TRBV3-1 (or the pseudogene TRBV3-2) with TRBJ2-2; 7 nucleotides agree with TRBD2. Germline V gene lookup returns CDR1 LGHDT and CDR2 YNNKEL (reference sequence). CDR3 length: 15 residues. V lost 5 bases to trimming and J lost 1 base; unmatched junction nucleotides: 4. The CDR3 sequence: CASSGGGVNTGELFF. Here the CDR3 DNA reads TGTGCCAGCAGCGGGGGGGGAGTGAACACCGGGGAGCTGTTTTTT.

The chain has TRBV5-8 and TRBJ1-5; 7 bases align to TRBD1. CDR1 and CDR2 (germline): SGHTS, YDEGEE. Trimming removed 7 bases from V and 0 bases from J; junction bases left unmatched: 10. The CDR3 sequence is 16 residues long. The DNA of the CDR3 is TGTGCCAGCGGAGGGACAGCCTTGTATAGCAATCAGCCCCAGCATTTT. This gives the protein CASGGTALYSNQPQHF.

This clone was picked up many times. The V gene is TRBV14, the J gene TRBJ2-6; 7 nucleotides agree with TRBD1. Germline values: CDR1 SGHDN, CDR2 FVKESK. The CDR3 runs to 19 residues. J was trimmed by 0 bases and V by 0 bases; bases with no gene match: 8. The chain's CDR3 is CASSQERTGDISGANVLTF. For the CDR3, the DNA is TGTGCCAGCAGCCAAGAACGCACAGGGGATATCTCTGGGGCCAACGTCCTGACTTTC.

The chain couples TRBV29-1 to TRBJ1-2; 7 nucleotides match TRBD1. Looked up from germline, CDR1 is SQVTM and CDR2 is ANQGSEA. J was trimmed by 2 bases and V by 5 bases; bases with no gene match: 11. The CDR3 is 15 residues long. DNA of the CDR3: TGCAGCGTTAAGGACAGGAATAAAGGGAACTATGGCTACACCTTC. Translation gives CSVKDRNKGNYGYTF. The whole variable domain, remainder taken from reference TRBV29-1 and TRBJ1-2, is SAVISQKPSRDICQRGTSLTIQCQVDSQVTMMFWYRQQPGQSLTLIATANQGSEATYESGFVIDKFPISRPNLTFSTLTVSNMSPEDSSIYLCSVKDRNKGNYGYTFGSGTRLTVV.

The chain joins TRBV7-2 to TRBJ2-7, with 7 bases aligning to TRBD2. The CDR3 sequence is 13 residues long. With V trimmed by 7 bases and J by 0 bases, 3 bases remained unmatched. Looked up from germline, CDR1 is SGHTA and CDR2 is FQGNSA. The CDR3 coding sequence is TGTGCCAGCACCCCGGGGGGCTCCTACGAGCAGTACTTC. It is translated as CASTPGGSYEQYF.

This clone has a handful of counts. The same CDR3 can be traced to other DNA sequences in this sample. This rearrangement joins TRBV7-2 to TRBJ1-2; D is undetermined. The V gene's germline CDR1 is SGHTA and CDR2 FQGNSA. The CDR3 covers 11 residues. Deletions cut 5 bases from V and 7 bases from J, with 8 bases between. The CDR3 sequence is CASSQAGGYTF. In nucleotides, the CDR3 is TGTGCCAGCAGCCAGGCCGGTGGCTACACCTTC.

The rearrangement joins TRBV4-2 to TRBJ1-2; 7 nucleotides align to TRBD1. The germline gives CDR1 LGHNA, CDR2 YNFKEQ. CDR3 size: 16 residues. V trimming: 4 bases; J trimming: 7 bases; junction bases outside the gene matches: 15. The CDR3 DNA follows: TGTGCCAGCAGCCCGACACAGGGCCAGGGGGAGGCTGGCTACACCTTC. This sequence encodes CASSPTQGQGEAGYTF.

The CDR3, as DNA: TGTGCCAGCAGCTTAGGCACAGGGCCTAGTCAGCCCCAGCATTTT. Its protein is CASSLGTGPSQPQHF. The chain carries TRBV7-9 and TRBJ1-5; possibly TRBD1 for D (6 bases). Germline V gene sequence: CDR1 SEHNR, CDR2 FQNEAQ (reference sequence). Between the trimmed V and J ends, which lost 1 base and 6 bases, there was a span of 13 bases. This CDR3 is built from 15 residues.

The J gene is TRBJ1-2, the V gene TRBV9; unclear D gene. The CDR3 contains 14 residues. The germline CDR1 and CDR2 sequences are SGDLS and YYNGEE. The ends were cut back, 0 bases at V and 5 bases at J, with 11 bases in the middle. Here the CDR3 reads CASSVGGVTYGYTF. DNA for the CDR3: TGTGCCAGCAGCGTAGGAGGCGTTACATATGGCTACACCTTC.

The CDR3 protein is CASLHGRGSNYGYTF. In DNA form, the CDR3 reads TGTGCCAGCCTCCATGGGAGGGGCTCTAACTATGGCTACACCTTC. V and J are TRBV27 and TRBJ1-2; D is possibly TRBD1 (5 bases). V gave up 8 bases and J gave up 0 bases, with 16 bases separating them. Germline CDR1 reads MNHEY; CDR2 reads SMNVEV (reference sequence). CDR3 length: 15 residues.

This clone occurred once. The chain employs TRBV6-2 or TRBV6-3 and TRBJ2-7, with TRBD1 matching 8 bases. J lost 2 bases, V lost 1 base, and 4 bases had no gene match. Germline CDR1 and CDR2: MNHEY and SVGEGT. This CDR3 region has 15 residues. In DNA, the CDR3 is TGTGCCAGCAGTTACTGGGGGACAGGAACCTACGAGCAGTACTTC. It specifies CASSYWGTGTYEQYF.

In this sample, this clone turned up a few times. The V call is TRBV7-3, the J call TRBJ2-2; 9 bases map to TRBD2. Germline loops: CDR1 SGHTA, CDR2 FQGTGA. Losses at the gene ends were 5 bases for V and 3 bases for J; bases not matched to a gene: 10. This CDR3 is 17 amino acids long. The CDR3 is CASSPFGIAGDTGELFF. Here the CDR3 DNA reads TGTGCCAGCAGCCCGTTCGGGATAGCGGGGGACACCGGGGAGCTGTTTTTT.

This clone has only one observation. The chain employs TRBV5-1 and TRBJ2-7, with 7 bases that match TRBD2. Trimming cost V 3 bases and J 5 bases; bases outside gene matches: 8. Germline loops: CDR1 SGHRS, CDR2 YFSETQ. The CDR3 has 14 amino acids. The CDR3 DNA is TGCGCCAGCAGCTCCTGGGGCCGGGGGGACGAGCAGTACTTC. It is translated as CASSSWGRGDEQYF. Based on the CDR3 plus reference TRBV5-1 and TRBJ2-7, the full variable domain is KAGVTQTPRYLIKTRGQQVTLSCSPISGHRSVSWYQQTPGQGLQFLFEYFSETQRNKGNFPGRFSGRQFSNSRSEMNVSTLELGDSALYLCASSSWGRGDEQYFGPGTRLTVT.

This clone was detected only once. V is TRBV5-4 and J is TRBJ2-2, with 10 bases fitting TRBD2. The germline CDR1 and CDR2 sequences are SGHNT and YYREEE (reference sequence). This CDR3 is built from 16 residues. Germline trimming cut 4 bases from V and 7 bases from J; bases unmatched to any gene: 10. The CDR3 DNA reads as TGTGCCAGCAGCGCCCCCGGGACTAGCGCGGACGGGGAGCTGTTTTTT. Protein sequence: CASSAPGTSADGELFF. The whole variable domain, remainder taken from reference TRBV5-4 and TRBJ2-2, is ETGVTQSPTHLIKTRGQQVTLRCSSQSGHNTVSWYQQALGQGPQFIFQYYREEENGRGNFPPRFSGLQFPNYSSELNVNALELDDSALYLCASSAPGTSADGELFFGEGSRLTVL.

The CDR3 region is CASSADREVEKLFF. The CDR3 nucleotides are TGTGCCAGCAGCGCGGACAGGGAGGTAGAAAAACTGTTTTTT. This rearrangement joins TRBV9 to TRBJ1-4, with TRBD1 matching over 8 bases. V was clipped by 3 bases and J by 8 bases; unmatched bases: 6. The CDR3 has 14 amino acids. The germline V gene encodes CDR1 SGDLS and CDR2 YYNGEE.

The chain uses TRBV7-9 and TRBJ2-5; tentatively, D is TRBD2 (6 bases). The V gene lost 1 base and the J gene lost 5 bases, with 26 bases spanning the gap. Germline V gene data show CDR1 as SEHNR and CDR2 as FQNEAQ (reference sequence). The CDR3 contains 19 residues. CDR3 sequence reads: CASSLDYQTRRGGLETQYF. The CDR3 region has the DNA TGTGCCAGCAGCTTAGATTACCAGACGCGGAGGGGAGGATTGGAGACCCAGTACTTC. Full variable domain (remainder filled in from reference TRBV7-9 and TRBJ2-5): DTGVSQNPRHKITKRGQNVTFRCDPISEHNRLYWYRQTLGQGPEFLTYFQNEAQLEKSRLLSDRFSAERPKGSFSTLEIQRTEQGDSAMYLCASSLDYQTRRGGLETQYFGPGTRLLVL.

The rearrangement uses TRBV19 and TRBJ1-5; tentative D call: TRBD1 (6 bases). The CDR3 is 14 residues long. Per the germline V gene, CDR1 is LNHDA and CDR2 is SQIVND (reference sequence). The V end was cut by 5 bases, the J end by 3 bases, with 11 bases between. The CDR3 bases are TGTGCCAGTAGTCCCCGGGACATCAATCAGCCCCAGCATTTT. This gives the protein CASSPRDINQPQHF.

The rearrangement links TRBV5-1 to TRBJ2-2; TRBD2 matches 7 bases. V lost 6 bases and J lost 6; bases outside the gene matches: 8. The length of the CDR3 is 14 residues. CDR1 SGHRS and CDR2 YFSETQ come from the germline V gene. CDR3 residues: CASNDPGRSGELFF. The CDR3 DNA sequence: TGCGCCAGCAATGACCCCGGGAGGTCCGGGGAGCTGTTTTTT.

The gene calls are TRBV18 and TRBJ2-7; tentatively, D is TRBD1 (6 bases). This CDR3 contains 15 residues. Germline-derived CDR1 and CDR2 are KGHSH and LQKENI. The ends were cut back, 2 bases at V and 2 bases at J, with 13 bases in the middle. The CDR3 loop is CASSPGGRGTYEQYF. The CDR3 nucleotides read TGTGCCAGCTCACCAGGGGGCAGGGGAACCTACGAGCAGTACTTC.

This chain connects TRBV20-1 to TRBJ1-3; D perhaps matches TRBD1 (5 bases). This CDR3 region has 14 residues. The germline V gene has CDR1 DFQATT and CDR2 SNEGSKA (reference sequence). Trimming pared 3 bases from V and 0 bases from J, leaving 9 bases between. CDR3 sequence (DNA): TGCAGTGCTAGTCCCGGGGGCTCTGGAAACACCATATATTTT. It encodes CSASPGGSGNTIYF.

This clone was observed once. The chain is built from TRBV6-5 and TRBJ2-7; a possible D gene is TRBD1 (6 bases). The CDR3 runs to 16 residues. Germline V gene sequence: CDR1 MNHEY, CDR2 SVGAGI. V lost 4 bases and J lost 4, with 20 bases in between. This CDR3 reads CASSLFGSLGGYEQYF. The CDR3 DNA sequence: TGTGCCAGCAGTTTGTTTGGGTCATTAGGGGGATACGAGCAGTACTTC.

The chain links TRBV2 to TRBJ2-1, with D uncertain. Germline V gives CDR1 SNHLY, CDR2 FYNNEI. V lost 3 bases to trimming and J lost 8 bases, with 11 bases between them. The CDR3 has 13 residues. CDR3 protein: CASSELTSHEQFF. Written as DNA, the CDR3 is TGTGCCAGCAGTGAGCTGACTTCGCATGAGCAGTTCTTC.

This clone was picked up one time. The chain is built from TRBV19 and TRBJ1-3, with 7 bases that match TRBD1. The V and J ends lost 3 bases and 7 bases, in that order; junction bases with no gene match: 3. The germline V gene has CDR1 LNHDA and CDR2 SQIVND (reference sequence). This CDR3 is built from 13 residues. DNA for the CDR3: TGTGCCAGTAGTATTAGACAGGGCAACACCATATATTTT. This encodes CASSIRQGNTIYF.

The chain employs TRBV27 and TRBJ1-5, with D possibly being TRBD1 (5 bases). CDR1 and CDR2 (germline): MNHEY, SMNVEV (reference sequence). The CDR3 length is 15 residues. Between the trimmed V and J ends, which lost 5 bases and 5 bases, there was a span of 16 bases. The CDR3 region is CASSTRGRDYQPQHF. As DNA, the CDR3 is TGTGCCAGCAGTACGCGAGGAAGGGACTATCAGCCCCAGCATTTT.

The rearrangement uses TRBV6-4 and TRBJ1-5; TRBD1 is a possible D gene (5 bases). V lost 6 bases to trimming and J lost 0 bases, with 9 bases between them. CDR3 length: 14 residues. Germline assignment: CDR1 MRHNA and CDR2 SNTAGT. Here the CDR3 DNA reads TGTGCCAGCAGCAGGGACTATAGCAATCAGCCCCAGCATTTT. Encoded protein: CASSRDYSNQPQHF.

CDR3 amino acids: CAISDWGGVNEQYF. CDR3 DNA sequence: TGTGCCATCAGTGATTGGGGAGGGGTCAACGAGCAGTACTTC. The chain is built from TRBV10-3 and TRBJ2-7; 7 bases are shared with TRBD2. The CDR3 extends over 14 amino acids. With V trimmed by 3 bases and J by 5 bases, 7 bases remained unmatched. The germline V gene has CDR1 ENHRY and CDR2 SYGVKD.

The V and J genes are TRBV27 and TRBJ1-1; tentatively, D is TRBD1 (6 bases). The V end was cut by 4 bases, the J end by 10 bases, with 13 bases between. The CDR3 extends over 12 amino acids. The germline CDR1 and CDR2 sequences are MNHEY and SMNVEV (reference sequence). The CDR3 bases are TGTGCCAGCAGTTCATCTACAGGGTTAGCTTTCTTT. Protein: CASSSSTGLAFF.